This entry lists 29 T cell receptor beta chains sequenced from one sample in a study of CD8+ T cells in alopecia areata. Peripheral blood and lesional scalp punch biopsies came from alopecia areata patients. RNA extraction was followed by reverse transcription into cDNA, which acted as the sequencing template. Sequencing used immunoSEQ multiplex PCR; TCRdb keeps in-frame clones, though not all of them. The sample yields 12,000 or so clones, about three fifths seen once. Sequencing was carried out using skin. These TCRs come from a human donor with alopecia areata.

The V call is TRBV28, the J call TRBJ2-1; TRBD1 might be the D (5 bases). CDR3 length equals 14 residues. V was shortened by 2 bases and J by 5 bases, with 10 bases between the two germline ends. CDR1 is MDHEN and CDR2 is SYDVKM in the germline V gene. CDR3: CASSLSRGNNEQFF. CDR3 nucleotide sequence: TGTGCCAGCAGTTTAAGTAGGGGAAACAATGAGCAGTTCTTC.

The chain carries TRBV9 and TRBJ2-1; 7 bases line up with TRBD1. The CDR3 loop spans 15 amino acids. Germline trimming cut 0 bases from V and 0 bases from J; bases unmatched to any gene: 0. CDR1 is SGDLS, CDR2 YYNGEE, per germline. CDR3 DNA sequence: TGTGCCAGCAGCGTAGGACAGGGCTCCTACAATGAGCAGTTCTTC. Translating gives CASSVGQGSYNEQFF.

The V call is TRBV5-1, the J call TRBJ2-3, with TRBD2 matching 13 bases. Germline V gene sequence: CDR1 SGHRS, CDR2 YFSETQ. Trimming took 1 base from V and 4 from J; bases not matched to a gene: 6. The CDR3 contains 17 residues. The CDR3 sequence is CASSLRTSGRLADTQYF. The CDR3 bases are TGCGCCAGCAGCTTGAGGACTAGCGGGAGATTGGCAGATACGCAGTATTTT. Looking up the rest from reference TRBV5-1 and TRBJ2-3 gives the full variable domain: KAGVTQTPRYLIKTRGQQVTLSCSPISGHRSVSWYQQTPGQGLQFLFEYFSETQRNKGNFPGRFSGRQFSNSRSEMNVSTLELGDSALYLCASSLRTSGRLADTQYFGPGTRLTVL.

This chain uses TRBV27 with TRBJ1-1; no reliable D call. Germline lookup yields CDR1 MNHEY and CDR2 SMNVEV (reference sequence). CDR3 length: 14 amino acids. Between the trimmed V and J ends, which lost 3 bases and 2 bases, there was a span of 10 bases. The CDR3 DNA is TGTGCCAGCAGTTTGGGTGGCAGAAACACTGAAGCTTTCTTT. Amino acids: CASSLGGRNTEAFF.

The rearrangement links TRBV28 to TRBJ2-1; 13 bases agree with TRBD2. After removal of 1 base from V and 5 bases from J, the junction contained 8 bases not matched to a gene. Germline lookup yields CDR1 MDHEN and CDR2 SYDVKM. There are 18 residues in the CDR3. The chain's CDR3 is CASSLSPGLAGLDNEQFF. The CDR3 region has the DNA TGTGCCAGCAGTTTATCCCCGGGACTAGCGGGACTTGACAATGAGCAGTTCTTC.

In its sample, this clone was seen a few times. This rearrangement joins TRBV2 to TRBJ1-1, with D unclear. The CDR3 covers 12 residues. V lost 9 bases to trimming and J lost 5 bases, with 13 bases between them. Germline V gene lookup returns CDR1 SNHLY and CDR2 FYNNEI. The CDR3, as DNA: TGTGCCAGAGGGATTTCCGGGACTGAAGCTTTCTTT. Translating gives CARGISGTEAFF.

This clone was seen once. The sample has other DNA sequences that encode this CDR3 too. The rearrangement links TRBV15 to TRBJ2-5; D is perhaps TRBD1 (5 bases). Germline-derived CDR1 and CDR2 are LNHNV and YYDKDF (reference sequence). The CDR3 totals 15 residues. Trimming pared 3 bases from V and 1 base from J, leaving 12 bases between. The CDR3 reads CATSRGQGPQETQYF. DNA of the CDR3: TGTGCCACCAGCAGGGGTCAGGGCCCCCAAGAGACCCAGTACTTC. Complete variable domain (other parts from reference TRBV15 and TRBJ2-5): DAMVIQNPRYQVTQFGKPVTLSCSQTLNHNVMYWYQQKSSQAPKLLFHYYDKDFNNEADTPDNFQSRRPNTSFCFLDIRSPGLGDTAMYLCATSRGQGPQETQYFGPGTRLLVL.

This clone was counted a few times. The rearrangement links TRBV27 to TRBJ1-5, with D unclear. Germline lookup yields CDR1 MNHEY and CDR2 SMNVEV (reference sequence). Trimming shortened V by 5 bases and J by 3 bases, and 8 bases separated the two germline ends. The length of the CDR3 is 13 residues. The CDR3 DNA follows: TGTGCCAGCAGTCCGGTGCTCAATCAGCCCCAGCATTTT. Translated: CASSPVLNQPQHF.

The chain has TRBV10-3 and TRBJ2-1, with D uncertain. Per the germline V gene, CDR1 is ENHRY and CDR2 is SYGVKD. CDR3 size: 18 residues. Trimming shortened V by 3 bases and J by 0 bases, and 18 bases separated the two germline ends. CDR3 sequence: CAISDPLVKISSYNEQFF. CDR3 nucleotide sequence: TGTGCCATCAGTGACCCCCTAGTTAAAATCAGCTCCTACAATGAGCAGTTCTTC.

The V call is TRBV28, the J call TRBJ2-5; the match to TRBD1 covers 11 bases. Trimming at V came to 6 bases and at J to 5 bases, leaving 8 bases not matched to a gene. The CDR3 has 15 amino acids. Germline values: CDR1 MDHEN, CDR2 SYDVKM. CDR3 DNA sequence: TGTGCCAGCAGCACCGGGACAGGGGGTTCGGAGACCCAGTACTTC. As protein: CASSTGTGGSETQYF.

The CDR3 is CASSISTGGYGYTF. CDR3 sequence (DNA): TGTGCCAGTAGTATTAGCACAGGGGGCTATGGCTACACCTTC. V is TRBV19 and J is TRBJ1-2; the match to TRBD1 covers 8 bases. CDR1 and CDR2 (germline): LNHDA, SQIVND (reference sequence). After removal of 3 bases from V and 4 bases from J, the junction contained 4 bases not matched to a gene. This CDR3 is 14 amino acids long.

In the case of this clone: The junction departs from germline at one end; a sequencing error may be responsible. The V call is TRBV13, the J call TRBJ1-6, with unresolved D. CDR1 and CDR2 from the germline V gene are PRHDT and FYEKMQ (reference sequence). The CDR3 length is 13 residues. The CDR3 loop reads CASSSGYNSPLHF. Written as DNA, the CDR3 is TGTGCCAGCAGCTCAGGATATAATTCACCCCTACACTTT.

This clone was observed a handful of times. The chain couples TRBV5-1 to TRBJ1-2; 10 nucleotides agree with TRBD1. The CDR3 covers 15 residues. The V gene's germline CDR1 is SGHRS and CDR2 YFSETQ. Losses at the gene ends were 3 bases for V and 8 bases for J; bases not matched to a gene: 10. CDR3: CASSSGQGSTWGYTF. Written as DNA, the CDR3 is TGCGCCAGCAGCTCGGGACAGGGGTCCACCTGGGGCTACACCTTC.

This clone was counted a few times. CDR3: CASSQVLVVAGELFF. CDR3 nucleotides: TGCGCCAGCAGCCAAGTTCTGGTGGTTGCCGGGGAGCTGTTTTTT. The chain uses TRBV4-1 and TRBJ2-2, with unresolved D. This CDR3 comprises 15 residues. Germline V gene lookup returns CDR1 MGHRA and CDR2 YSYEKL. V lost 1 base, J lost 6 bases, and 12 bases lay in between.

V gene TRBV6-4 combines with J gene TRBJ2-3, with 8 bases lining up with TRBD2. Looked up from germline, CDR1 is MRHNA and CDR2 is SNTAGT. V shed 3 bases, J shed 0 bases, and the junction held 2 bases outside the gene matches. This CDR3 is 15 amino acids long. The CDR3, as DNA: TGTGCCAGCAGTGAGGCTAGCGGGAGCACAGATACGCAGTATTTT. It translates to CASSEASGSTDTQYF.

This chain links TRBV5-8 with TRBJ1-5; D is unclear. Germline values: CDR1 SGHTS, CDR2 YDEGEE. Trimming pared 1 base from V and 6 bases from J, leaving 11 bases between. The CDR3 extends over 14 amino acids. CDR3 residues: CASSLWIASQPQHF. The CDR3 region has the DNA TGTGCCAGCAGCTTGTGGATAGCCAGTCAGCCCCAGCATTTT.

This rearrangement joins TRBV7-6 to TRBJ2-1; the D gene could be TRBD1 or TRBD2 (5 bases each). Between the trimmed V and J ends, which lost 5 bases and 12 bases, there was a span of 17 bases. The CDR3 length is 13 residues. Germline CDR1 is SGHVS and CDR2 is FNYEAQ. The CDR3 is CASSPEVRGGQFF. CDR3 nucleotides: TGTGCCAGCAGCCCAGAAGTTCGGGGCGGGCAGTTCTTC.

The genes are TRBV19 and TRBJ1-2; TRBD1 might be the D (5 bases). Between the trimmed V and J ends, which lost 2 bases and 2 bases, there was a span of 9 bases. This CDR3 is built from 14 residues. Germline CDR1 LNHDA, CDR2 SQIVND (reference sequence). Here the CDR3 reads CASSIPGTNYGYTF. The CDR3 DNA sequence: TGTGCCAGTAGTATACCAGGGACCAACTATGGCTACACCTTC. The complete variable domain, with remaining parts taken from reference TRBV19 and TRBJ1-2, reads DGGITQSPKYLFRKEGQNVTLSCEQNLNHDAMYWYRQDPGQGLRLIYYSQIVNDFQKGDIAEGYSVSREKKESFPLTVTSAQKNPTAFYLCASSIPGTNYGYTFGSGTRLTVV.

This chain uses TRBV4-1 with TRBJ2-2; 9 positions agree with TRBD2. The germline gives CDR1 MGHRA, CDR2 YSYEKL. The CDR3 has 15 residues. Trimming at V came to 6 bases and at J to 4 bases, leaving 6 bases not matched to a gene. The CDR3 DNA is TGCGCCAGCAGTGCAGCGGGAGGTCCCACCGGGGAGCTGTTTTTT. Its protein product is CASSAAGGPTGELFF.

The V gene is TRBV10-3, the J gene TRBJ2-3; 16 bases match TRBD2. Germline V lookup: CDR1 ENHRY, CDR2 SYGVKD. The CDR3 runs 19 residues. Germline trimming cut 9 bases from V and 0 bases from J; bases unmatched to any gene: 12. CDR3 coding DNA: TGTGCCATTAAGCCGGGACTAGCGGGAGGGTATTCAAGCACAGATACGCAGTATTTT. Translation gives CAIKPGLAGGYSSTDTQYF.

The rearrangement uses TRBV2 and TRBJ2-1, with D possibly being TRBD2 (5 bases). Germline V gene data show CDR1 as SNHLY and CDR2 as FYNNEI. The V and J ends lost 1 base and 12 bases respectively, with 13 bases between them. The CDR3 runs to 13 residues. The CDR3 DNA follows: TGTGCCAGCAGTGAAGGCGGCGGGCATTTGCAGTTCTTC. Translation gives CASSEGGGHLQFF.

V is TRBV7-6 and J is TRBJ1-1; D ambiguous. The CDR3 spans 15 residues. Germline V CDR1 and CDR2: SGHVS, FNYEAQ. The germline V and J ends were trimmed by 0 bases and 2 bases, with 10 bases remaining between them. CDR3 coding DNA: TGTGCCAGCAGCTTAGCCCCAAACCCTAACACTGAAGCTTTCTTT. This gives the protein CASSLAPNPNTEAFF.

The rearrangement joins TRBV7-9 to TRBJ2-5; D unresolved. Trimming removed 3 bases at V and 4 bases at J, with 9 bases between. The CDR3 contains 13 residues. CDR1 is SEHNR, CDR2 FQNEAQ, per germline (reference sequence). DNA of the CDR3: TGTGCCAGCAGCTTCGACAAGTCAGAGACCCAGTACTTC. Its protein is CASSFDKSETQYF.

The V call is TRBV6-5, the J call TRBJ2-4, with D unclear. CDR1 is MNHEY, CDR2 SVGAGI, per germline. The length of the CDR3 is 14 residues. V lost 1 base to trimming and J lost 0 bases, with 4 bases between them. The CDR3 loop is CASSYWTAKNIQYF. In DNA form, the CDR3 reads TGTGCCAGCAGTTACTGGACAGCCAAAAACATTCAGTACTTC.

V usage is TRBV6-5 and J usage is TRBJ1-5, with TRBD1 identical over 12 bases. CDR3 size: 14 residues. The germline CDR1 and CDR2 sequences are MNHEY and SVGAGI. The V segment lost 2 bases and the J segment 7 bases; nucleotides outside the gene matches: 0. CDR3 bases: TGTGCCAGCAGTTACGGGACAGGGGGCCAGCCCCAGCATTTT. Translated, it gives CASSYGTGGQPQHF.

The gene calls are TRBV7-9 and TRBJ2-3; 12 bases fit TRBD2. Germline V CDR1 and CDR2: SEHNR, FQNEAQ (reference sequence). V was pared by 1 base and J by 2 bases, with 1 base of the junction left unmatched. This CDR3 contains 16 residues. CDR3 nucleotides: TGTGCCAGCAGCTTAGGACTAGCGGGGGACACAGATACGCAGTATTTT. Translating gives CASSLGLAGDTDTQYF. Drawing the rest from reference TRBV7-9 and TRBJ2-3, the complete variable domain is DTGVSQNPRHKITKRGQNVTFRCDPISEHNRLYWYRQTLGQGPEFLTYFQNEAQLEKSRLLSDRFSAERPKGSFSTLEIQRTEQGDSAMYLCASSLGLAGDTDTQYFGPGTRLTVL.

DNA of the CDR3: TGTGCCAGCTCACCACAGGGGACCTTAAAAGCTAACTATGGCTACACCTTC. As protein: CASSPQGTLKANYGYTF. V usage is TRBV18 and J usage is TRBJ1-2; tentative D call: TRBD1 (5 bases). Trimming shortened V by 1 base and J by 0 bases, and 15 bases separated the two germline ends. CDR1 and CDR2 (germline): KGHSH, LQKENI. The CDR3 totals 17 residues.

The genes are TRBV6-1 and TRBJ2-2; perhaps TRBD1 as D (5 bases). The CDR3 has 13 residues. Trimming pared 3 bases from V and 3 bases from J, leaving 5 bases between. CDR1 MNHNS and CDR2 SASEGT come from the germline V gene. CDR3 sequence (DNA): TGTGCCAGCAGTGACAGGGACACCGGGGAGCTGTTTTTT. Protein sequence: CASSDRDTGELFF.

The gene calls are TRBV18 and TRBJ1-5; maybe TRBD1 (6 bases). Trimming pared 5 bases from V and 4 bases from J, leaving 15 bases between. Germline loops: CDR1 KGHSH, CDR2 LQKENI. The CDR3 spans 15 residues. CDR3 bases: TGTGCCAGCTCAGACCAAGGACAGTTAAATCAGCCCCAGCATTTT. Protein product: CASSDQGQLNQPQHF. The entire variable domain, with the rest obtained from reference TRBV18 and TRBJ1-5, is as follows: NAGVMQNPRHLVRRRGQEARLRCSPMKGHSHVYWYRQLPEEGLKFMVYLQKENIIDESGMPKERFSAEFPKEGPSILRIQQVVRGDSAAYFCASSDQGQLNQPQHFGDGTRLSIL.